The source of this TCR beta chain is a study of shared clonotypes between healthy human individuals. Findings and caveats of the study: The authors expected sequencing depth to affect clonotype sharing among donors.

Study donors comprised healthy, HIV-negative adults devoid of recent acute infection or vaccination. A CD45RA+ naive subset and a CD45RA-negative memory subset were split from CD4+ cells. In the original processing: Filtering was not the same, since immunoSEQ gave junction-only sequences without quality scores. Profiling relied on immunoSEQ multiplex PCR, and the TCRdb table lists in-frame clones only, not all of them. Clonal size and the V and J genes are those of that table, whereas D and trimming came from the DNA. In the table there are 2 million to 2.5 million clones, approximately 95% of which are singletons. Trimming cost V 4 bases and J 0 bases, with 6 bases left between them. The germline CDR1 and CDR2 sequences are GTSNPN and SVGIG (reference sequence). The CDR3 is 13 amino acids. A note on this clone: The target antigen is unknown.

The chain employs TRBV30 and TRBJ2-2; D not resolved. The receptor comes from a man between 18 and 29 years old in good health. Sequences were obtained from naive CD4+ T cells sorted from blood. Described subset: CD45RA+ positively selected. CDR3: CAWKGTNTGELFF. As DNA, the CDR3 is TGTGCCTGGAAGGGAACGAACACCGGGGAGCTGTTTTTT.